This TCR beta chain was captured in a study of glioma-infiltrating T cells. Overall study context: Sequencing aimed for roughly 4.5- to 11-fold coverage of approximately 990,000 peripheral T cells.

CDR1 is WSHSY and CDR2 is SAAADI in the germline V gene. The CDR3 contains 17 residues. This clonotype was recorded only once. Mismatch with germline at one junction end may stem from a read error. TCR alpha and beta CDR3 regions were amplified from RNA using iRepertoire nested multiplex PCR. MiXCR was run by TCRdb on the multiplex PCR reads, yielding one entry per CDR3 protein. The sample has around 390,000 distinct CDR3 sequences; 41% are singletons. Sequencing was carried out using glioma tissue, nonneoplastic brain tissue, or PBMCs (not recorded which). The rearrangement joins TRBV10-2 to TRBJ1-4; TRBD1 might be the D (5 bases). The clonotype comes from a human donor with low-grade glioma or glioblastoma, undergoing nonglioma brain surgery, or in good health (not recorded which). The DNA of the CDR3 is TGTGCCGTAACTCTCGGGAGGAGCGGGGGAACTAATGAAAAACTGTTTTTT. Translation gives CAVTLGRSGGTNEKLFF.